This T cell receptor (beta chain) was sequenced in a study of blood T cell repertoires in COVID-19. Study background: Both acute and convalescent COVID-19 samples were obtained from the United States, Italy and Spain. Sources were T cells, B-cell-depleted T cells, or PBMCs; the material itself was cDNA or gDNA.

Seattle enrolled patients during active infection and tracked them longitudinally. This clone was counted ten times or more. Original handling: Estimated nucleated cell counts came from reference gene primer amplification. Clones were read by immunoSEQ multiplex PCR, and TCRdb kept only the in-frame ones, dropping some. Clone size and the V and J calls come from that table; the DNA yielded D and trimming. There are 150,000 to 200,000 clones in the sample; approximately 86% occur only once, and around 7% lies in the top ten. This CDR3 is built from 13 residues. Germline-derived CDR1 and CDR2 are MNHEY and SVGAGI. Trimming left V 6 bases short and J 5 bases short, with 13 bases between.

The rearrangement uses TRBV6-5 and TRBJ1-1; D unresolved. The receptor was derived from a middle-aged woman with COVID-19, enrolled during active disease. The specimen was peripheral blood. CDR3 nucleotide sequence: TGTGCCAGCAGCATTTGGACTGGTACTGAAGCTTTCTTT. It is translated as CASSIWTGTEAFF.